This T cell receptor beta chain was identified in a study of vaccination and CD4 T cells after COVID-19. The CDR3 extends over 13 amino acids. V was pared by 3 bases and J by 4 bases, with 9 bases between. CDR1 is SGHRS, CDR2 YFSETQ, per germline. An Oncomine TCR Beta short-read assay was used to sequence the DNA from cultured CD4+ T cells. Researchers extracted genomic DNA from CD4+ T cells that had been cultured. MiXCR, run by TCRdb on the PCR reads, gives a single entry per CDR3 protein. This table has 9,000 to 10,000 distinct CDR3 sequences, around 33% appearing once. This clonotype showed up just once. The antigen is unknown. Treatment given: roughly ten-day PBMC culture with coronavirus spike peptide pools or control peptides (ViraFEST assay). Those CD4+ T cells from the unexposed donor predate the COVID-19 pandemic (2011-2018). Antigen-specific T cells were expanded with peptide pools by ViraFEST, and TCRs were then sequenced. Peptide pools at about 9.7 ug/ml and IL-2 at around 10 IU/ml were added to cultures of 1.5 million to 2 million PBMCs per well. Cell supply allowing, SARS-CoV-2 S/N and four cold-coronavirus spikes probed unexposed-donor CD4+ T cells.

The chain employs TRBV5-1 and TRBJ2-3, with D possibly TRBD1 on 5 matching bases. Input material: CD4+ T cells from blood, cultured in vitro. This receptor was identified in a human donor in good health. CDR3 nucleotides: TGCGCCAGCAGCTCATCAGGGTCAGATACGCAGTATTTT. Protein product: CASSSSGSDTQYF.